This TCR beta chain appears in the sequencing data of a study of cytomegalovirus exposure and HLA in healthy donors. Study-level findings and limits: Earlier analysis looked at TCR beta V segments, and most were productive about 90% or about 30% of the time.

About this clone itself: Antigen: not known.

CDR3 length: 16 residues. Germline CDR1 reads MNHNY; CDR2 reads SVGAGI (reference sequence). Trimming cost V 5 bases and J 2 bases, with 16 bases left between them. 13 Jbeta primers and 60 Vbeta primers were used for the PCR. TCRdb keeps only in-frame clones here, not all; method: immunoSEQ multiplex PCR. The table shows around 150,000 clones, with approximately 57% occurring only once. The sequenced sample was PBMCs. The source of this sequence is a male donor in good health and CMV-seronegative. This chain connects TRBV6-6 to TRBJ1-3; D possibly corresponds to TRBD1 (5 bases). This CDR3 is CASSIRIGAAGNTIYF. The CDR3 nucleotides are TGTGCCAGCAGTATTAGGATAGGGGCAGCTGGAAACACCATATATTTT.